The present entry profiles one T cell receptor beta chain with its context. Sequenced by immunoSEQ multiplex PCR; TCRdb stores in-frame clones only, minus some. The sample gives around 90,000 clones, about 80% of which show up once; roughly 14% is in the top ten. This sample is part of a study of radiotherapy plus CTLA-4 blockade in lung cancer. V gave up 7 bases and J gave up 0 bases, with 10 bases separating them. Germline V gene sequence: CDR1 SGHTA, CDR2 FQGNSA. CDR3 length: 14 amino acids. Sequenced material: peripheral blood, taken from a patient treated with radiotherapy plus ipilimumab. The chain is built from TRBV7-2 and TRBJ1-5; the D gene is possibly TRBD1 (5 bases). This TCR derives from a human donor with non-small cell lung cancer that progressed on radiotherapy plus ipilimumab. Here the CDR3 reads CASTQGYSNQPQHF. The CDR3 coding sequence is TGTGCCAGCACCCAGGGATATAGCAATCAGCCCCAGCATTTT.